The 20 T cell receptor beta chains below were found in one sample sequenced in a study of blood T cell repertoires in COVID-19. Repertoires were generated with immunoSEQ multiplex PCR, while TCRdb's copy carries only in-frame clones and drops some. The table shows tens of thousands of clones, with around 87% occurring only once. The sequenced sample was peripheral blood. Receptors were obtained from a human donor with acute or convalescent COVID-19. The donor label of this sample is uncertain.

The chain has TRBV19 and TRBJ1-1, with 7 bases fitting TRBD1. CDR1 LNHDA and CDR2 SQIVND come from the germline V gene (reference sequence). Trimming took 5 bases from V and 11 from J; bases not matched to a gene: 11. The CDR3 length is 13 residues. The CDR3 sequence is CASSPEGDRRAFF. The CDR3 DNA reads as TGTGCCAGTAGTCCCGAGGGGGACAGAAGGGCTTTCTTT.

V usage is TRBV6-5 and J usage is TRBJ2-3; D possibly corresponds to TRBD2 (6 bases). Trimming pared 0 bases from V and 2 bases from J, leaving 12 bases between. This CDR3 spans 16 amino acids. Germline-derived CDR1 and CDR2 are MNHEY and SVGAGI. The CDR3 region has the DNA TGTGCCAGCAGTTACTCTAGGAGGGTCGACACAGATACGCAGTATTTT. As protein: CASSYSRRVDTDTQYF.

This chain's CDR3 is CASSSRTSGVNEQFF. CDR3 DNA sequence: TGTGCCAGCAGTTCCAGGACCTCAGGGGTCAATGAGCAGTTCTTC. The chain links TRBV28 to TRBJ2-1; possible D gene TRBD1, 6 bases. The germline V gene has CDR1 MDHEN and CDR2 SYDVKM. CDR3 size: 15 residues. V gave up 4 bases and J gave up 6 bases, with 16 bases separating them. Full variable domain (rest looked up from reference TRBV28 and TRBJ2-1): DVKVTQSSRYLVKRTGEKVFLECVQDMDHENMFWYRQDPGLGLRLIYFSYDVKMKEKGDIPEGYSVSREKKERFSLILESASTNQTSMYLCASSSRTSGVNEQFFGPGTRLTVL.

The chain uses TRBV5-1 and TRBJ1-2, with a tentative D call TRBD1 (5 bases). CDR1 and CDR2 from the germline V gene are SGHRS and YFSETQ. The CDR3 length is 14 residues. With 0 bases removed from V and 8 bases from J, the gap between germline ends came to 14 bases. The CDR3 loop is CASSLADDSRGYTF. CDR3 in DNA: TGCGCCAGCAGCTTGGCCGATGACAGCAGGGGCTACACCTTC.

The chain has TRBV7-8 and TRBJ1-1, with D hard to call. Germline values: CDR1 SGHVS, CDR2 FQNEAQ. This CDR3 is 14 amino acids long. Trimming took off 4 bases at V and 0 bases at J, with 9 bases between the two ends. This CDR3 is CASSSRELNTEAFF. The CDR3 coding sequence is TGTGCCAGCAGCTCGAGGGAGCTGAACACTGAAGCTTTCTTT.

The rearrangement links TRBV19 to TRBJ2-1; D gene unclear. V lost 7 bases to trimming and J lost 6 bases, with 13 bases between them. This CDR3 comprises 13 residues. The germline V gene has CDR1 LNHDA and CDR2 SQIVND (reference sequence). The CDR3 protein is CASTRDLGNEQFF. The CDR3 region has the DNA TGTGCCAGTACCCGCGACTTGGGCAATGAGCAGTTCTTC.

V usage is TRBV6-2 or TRBV6-3 and J usage is TRBJ2-1, with D perhaps TRBD1 (5 bases). Germline CDR1 is MNHEY and CDR2 is SVGEGT. The CDR3 extends over 14 amino acids. V was trimmed by 5 bases and J by 9 bases, leaving 17 bases between them. CDR3 sequence reads: CASSKARRDSEQFF. The CDR3 DNA reads TGTGCCAGCAGTAAGGCTAGGCGCGACAGTGAGCAGTTCTTC.

This clone was detected a few times. The genes are TRBV5-1 and TRBJ2-7, with D uncertain. Germline CDR1 is SGHRS and CDR2 is YFSETQ. The CDR3 spans 13 residues. Trimming took 4 bases from V and 0 from J, leaving 8 bases between them. The CDR3 DNA reads as TGCGCCAGCAGCCTGAGCCGCTCCTACGAGCAGTACTTC. This codes for CASSLSRSYEQYF.

This chain uses TRBV18 with TRBJ2-7; D is unresolved. V lost 3 bases and J lost 1, with 7 bases in between. The CDR3 totals 13 residues. The V gene's germline CDR1 is KGHSH and CDR2 LQKENI. The CDR3 DNA is TGTGCCAGCTCACCGGTCGGGTCCTACGAGCAGTACTTC. Translating gives CASSPVGSYEQYF.

The rearrangement joins TRBV18 to TRBJ1-2, with D tentatively TRBD1 (5 bases). The germline gives CDR1 KGHSH, CDR2 LQKENI. CDR3 size: 12 residues. V was cut by 0 bases and J by 7 bases, with 6 bases left in between. As DNA, the CDR3 is TGTGCCAGCTCACCACCTACAGGTGGCTACACCTTC. Its protein is CASSPPTGGYTF. Complete variable domain (other parts from reference TRBV18 and TRBJ1-2): NAGVMQNPRHLVRRRGQEARLRCSPMKGHSHVYWYRQLPEEGLKFMVYLQKENIIDESGMPKERFSAEFPKEGPSILRIQQVVRGDSAAYFCASSPPTGGYTFGSGTRLTVV.

In DNA, the CDR3 is TGTGCCAGCAGCTTCGAACAGTCCGGGCCCCAGCATTTT. Translation gives CASSFEQSGPQHF. The V and J genes are TRBV5-4 and TRBJ1-5; the D is unclear. This CDR3 comprises 13 residues. V shed 2 bases and J shed 9 bases, with 12 bases lying between them. Germline V lookup: CDR1 SGHNT, CDR2 YYREEE (reference sequence). Full variable domain (remainder filled in from reference TRBV5-4 and TRBJ1-5): ETGVTQSPTHLIKTRGQQVTLRCSSQSGHNTVSWYQQALGQGPQFIFQYYREEENGRGNFPPRFSGLQFPNYSSELNVNALELDDSALYLCASSFEQSGPQHFGDGTRLSIL.

In this sample, this clone turned up once. The chain carries TRBV18 and TRBJ1-5; D remains unclear. Trimming shortened V by 3 bases and J by 5 bases, and 11 bases separated the two germline ends. The CDR3 has 14 residues. Germline-derived CDR1 and CDR2 are KGHSH and LQKENI. CDR3 DNA sequence: TGTGCCAGCTCACCTACCGGGAGCGATCAGCCCCAGCATTTT. Amino acid sequence: CASSPTGSDQPQHF.

This clone occurred a few times. This chain uses TRBV3-1 (or the pseudogene TRBV3-2) with TRBJ1-6, with 10 bases identical to TRBD1. The CDR3 loop spans 16 amino acids. Germline values: CDR1 LGHDT, CDR2 YNNKEL (reference sequence). The V and J ends lost 6 bases and 3 bases, in that order; junction bases with no gene match: 5. The CDR3 DNA reads as TGTGCCAGCAGACAACGGGACAGGGGCTATAATTCACCCCTCCACTTT. This translates into CASRQRDRGYNSPLHF.

The chain links TRBV12-3 or TRBV12-4 to TRBJ2-5, with D perhaps matching TRBD1 (6 bases). Between the trimmed V and J ends, which lost 7 bases and 5 bases, there was a span of 14 bases. The CDR3 has 13 residues. DNA of the CDR3: TGTGCCAGCAAAAGGGATGGGGGCGAGACCCAGTACTTC. This translates into CASKRDGGETQYF.

The gene calls are TRBV5-1 and TRBJ1-1; D not certain. Per the germline V gene, CDR1 is SGHRS and CDR2 is YFSETQ. Trimming took off 3 bases at V and 3 bases at J, with 9 bases between the two ends. CDR3 length equals 13 residues. The CDR3 spells CASSWVGDTEAFF. The DNA of the CDR3 is TGCGCCAGCAGCTGGGTGGGCGACACTGAAGCTTTCTTT.

The V and J genes are TRBV9 and TRBJ1-5; D is perhaps TRBD1 (5 bases). Trimming left V 0 bases short and J 6 bases short, with 7 bases between. The CDR3 has 13 residues. Germline loops: CDR1 SGDLS, CDR2 YYNGEE. The CDR3 DNA is TGTGCCAGCAGCGTAGCGGGGGGTCAGCCCCAGCATTTT. Protein: CASSVAGGQPQHF.

This chain joins TRBV6-6 and TRBJ1-4; a possible D gene is TRBD1 (6 bases). The CDR3 length is 12 residues. Trimming removed 7 bases at V and 8 bases at J, with 11 bases between. CDR1 and CDR2 (germline): MNHNY, SVGAGI (reference sequence). CDR3 nucleotides: TGTGCCAGCACGGGGGGCCGGGAAAAACTGTTTTTT. The encoded protein is CASTGGREKLFF.

The chain couples TRBV9 to TRBJ2-3, with a weak D call TRBD1 (5 bases). V lost 4 bases to trimming and J lost 6 bases, with 15 bases between them. This CDR3 region has 14 residues. CDR1 SGDLS and CDR2 YYNGEE come from the germline V gene. This chain's CDR3 is CASSPGRGSDTQYF. The DNA of the CDR3 is TGTGCCAGCAGCCCCGGAAGGGGTTCCGATACGCAGTATTTT.

This rearrangement joins TRBV7-7 to TRBJ2-3; 7 nucleotides match TRBD1. After removal of 4 bases from V and 4 bases from J, the junction contained 8 bases not matched to a gene. The CDR3 runs 15 residues. Germline CDR1 is SSHAT and CDR2 is FNYEAQ (reference sequence). The CDR3 here is CASSSTGSGADTQYF. In DNA, the CDR3 is TGTGCCAGCAGCTCGACAGGGAGTGGTGCAGATACGCAGTATTTT.

The count of this clone is one. The gene calls are TRBV28 and TRBJ1-5; 9 bases are shared with TRBD1. There are 16 residues in the CDR3. Germline trimming cut 3 bases from V and 6 bases from J; bases unmatched to any gene: 9. Germline CDR1 MDHEN, CDR2 SYDVKM. CDR3 residues: CASSFRNGQGSQPQHF. CDR3 DNA sequence: TGTGCCAGCAGTTTTAGGAACGGACAGGGGTCTCAGCCCCAGCATTTT.